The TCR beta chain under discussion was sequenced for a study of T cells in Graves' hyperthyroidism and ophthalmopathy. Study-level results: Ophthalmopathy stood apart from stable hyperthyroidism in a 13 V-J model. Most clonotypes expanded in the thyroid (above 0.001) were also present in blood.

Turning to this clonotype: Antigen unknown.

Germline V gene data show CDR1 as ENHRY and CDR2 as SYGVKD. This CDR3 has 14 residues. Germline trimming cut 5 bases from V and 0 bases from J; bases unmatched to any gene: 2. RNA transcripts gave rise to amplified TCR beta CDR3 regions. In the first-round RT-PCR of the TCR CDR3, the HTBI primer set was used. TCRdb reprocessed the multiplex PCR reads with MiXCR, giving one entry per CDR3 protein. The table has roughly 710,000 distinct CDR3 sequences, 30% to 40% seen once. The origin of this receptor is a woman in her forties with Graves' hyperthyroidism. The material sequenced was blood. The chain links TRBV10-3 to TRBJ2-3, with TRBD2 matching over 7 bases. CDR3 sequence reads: CAISLAASTDTQYF. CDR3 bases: TGTGCCATCAGTCTAGCGGCCAGCACAGATACGCAGTATTTT.